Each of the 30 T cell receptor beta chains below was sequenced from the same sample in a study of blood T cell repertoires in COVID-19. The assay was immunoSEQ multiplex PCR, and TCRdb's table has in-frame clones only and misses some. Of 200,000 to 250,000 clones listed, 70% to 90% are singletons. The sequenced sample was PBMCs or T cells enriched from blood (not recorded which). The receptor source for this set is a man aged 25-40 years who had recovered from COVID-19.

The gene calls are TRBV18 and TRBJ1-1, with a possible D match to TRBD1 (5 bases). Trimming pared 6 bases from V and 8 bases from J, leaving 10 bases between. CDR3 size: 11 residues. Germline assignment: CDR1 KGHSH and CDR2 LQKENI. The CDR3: CASSSTGEAFF. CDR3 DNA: TGTGCCAGCTCTTCAACAGGAGAAGCTTTCTTT. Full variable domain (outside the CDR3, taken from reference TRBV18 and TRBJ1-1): NAGVMQNPRHLVRRRGQEARLRCSPMKGHSHVYWYRQLPEEGLKFMVYLQKENIIDESGMPKERFSAEFPKEGPSILRIQQVVRGDSAAYFCASSSTGEAFFGQGTRLTVV.

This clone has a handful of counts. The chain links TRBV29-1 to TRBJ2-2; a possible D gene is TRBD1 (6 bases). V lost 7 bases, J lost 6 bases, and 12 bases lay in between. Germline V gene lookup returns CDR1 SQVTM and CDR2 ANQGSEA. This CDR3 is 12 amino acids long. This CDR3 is CSAHRVAGELFF. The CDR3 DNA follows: TGCAGCGCTCACAGGGTTGCCGGGGAGCTGTTTTTT.

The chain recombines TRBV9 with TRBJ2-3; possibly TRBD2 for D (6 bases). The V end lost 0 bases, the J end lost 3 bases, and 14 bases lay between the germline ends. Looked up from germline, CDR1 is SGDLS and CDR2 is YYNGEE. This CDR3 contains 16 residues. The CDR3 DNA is TGTGCCAGCAGCGTAGTTCACGGGAGAGGGACAGATACGCAGTATTTT. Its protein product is CASSVVHGRGTDTQYF.

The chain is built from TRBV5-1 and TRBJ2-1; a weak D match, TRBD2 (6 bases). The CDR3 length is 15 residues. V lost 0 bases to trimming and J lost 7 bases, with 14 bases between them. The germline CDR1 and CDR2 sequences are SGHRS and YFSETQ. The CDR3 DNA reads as TGCGCCAGCAGCTTGGCCTTGTGGGGGAGGAATGAGCAGTTCTTC. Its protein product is CASSLALWGRNEQFF.

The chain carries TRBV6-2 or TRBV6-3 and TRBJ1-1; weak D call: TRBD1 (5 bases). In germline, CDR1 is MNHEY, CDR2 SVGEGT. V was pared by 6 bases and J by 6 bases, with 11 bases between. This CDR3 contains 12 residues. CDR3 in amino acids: CASSPYRSEAFF. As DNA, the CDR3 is TGTGCCAGCAGCCCTTACAGGTCTGAAGCTTTCTTT.

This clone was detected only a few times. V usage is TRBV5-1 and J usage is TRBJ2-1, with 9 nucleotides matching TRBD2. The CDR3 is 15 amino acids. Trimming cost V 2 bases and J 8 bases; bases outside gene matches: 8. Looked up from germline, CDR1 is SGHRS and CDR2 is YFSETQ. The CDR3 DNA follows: TGCGCCAGCAGCTTCGGAGCGGGGGGCATGGATGAGCAGTTCTTC. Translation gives CASSFGAGGMDEQFF.

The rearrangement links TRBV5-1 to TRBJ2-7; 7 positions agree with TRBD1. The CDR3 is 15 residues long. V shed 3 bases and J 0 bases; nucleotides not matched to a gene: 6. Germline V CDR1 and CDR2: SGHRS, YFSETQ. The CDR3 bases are TGCGCCAGCAGCTACTGGACAGGACCCTCCTACGAGCAGTACTTC. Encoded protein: CASSYWTGPSYEQYF.

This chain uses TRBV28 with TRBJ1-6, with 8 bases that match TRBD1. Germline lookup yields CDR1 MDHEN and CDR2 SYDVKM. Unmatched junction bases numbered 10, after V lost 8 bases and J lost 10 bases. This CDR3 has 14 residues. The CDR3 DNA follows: TGTGCCAGCGGAAGGGGGACAGGTCTATCACCCCTCCACTTT. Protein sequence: CASGRGTGLSPLHF.

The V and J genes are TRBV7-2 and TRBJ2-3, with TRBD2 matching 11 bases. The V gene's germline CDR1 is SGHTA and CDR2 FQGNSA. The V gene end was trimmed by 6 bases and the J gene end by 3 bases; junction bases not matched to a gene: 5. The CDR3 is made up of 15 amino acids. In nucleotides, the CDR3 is TGTGCCAGCAGAACTAGCGGGGGTGCAACAGATACGCAGTATTTT. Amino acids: CASRTSGGATDTQYF.

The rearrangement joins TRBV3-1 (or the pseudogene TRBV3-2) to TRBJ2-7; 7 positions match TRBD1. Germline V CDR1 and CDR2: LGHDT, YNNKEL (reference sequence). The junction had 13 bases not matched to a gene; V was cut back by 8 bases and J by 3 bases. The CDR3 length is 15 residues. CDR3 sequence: CASQHRQGRGYEQYF. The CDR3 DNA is TGTGCCAGCCAACACCGACAGGGACGGGGCTACGAGCAGTACTTC.

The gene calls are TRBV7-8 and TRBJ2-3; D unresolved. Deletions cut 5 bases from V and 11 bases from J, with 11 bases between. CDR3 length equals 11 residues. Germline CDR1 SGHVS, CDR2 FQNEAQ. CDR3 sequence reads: CASSRGSGQYF. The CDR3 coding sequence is TGTGCCAGCAGCCGCGGTAGTGGGCAGTATTTT.

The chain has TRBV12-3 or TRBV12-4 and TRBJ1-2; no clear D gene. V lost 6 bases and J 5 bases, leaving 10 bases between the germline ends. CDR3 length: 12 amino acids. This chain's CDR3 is CASSPTGYGYTF. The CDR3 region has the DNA TGTGCCAGCAGCCCGACGGGGTATGGCTACACCTTC.

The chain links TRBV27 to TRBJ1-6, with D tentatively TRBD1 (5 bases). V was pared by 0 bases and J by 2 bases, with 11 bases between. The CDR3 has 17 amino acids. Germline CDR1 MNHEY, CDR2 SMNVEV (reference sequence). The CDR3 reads CASSLSFQGPYNSPLHF. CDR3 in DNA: TGTGCCAGCAGTTTATCCTTCCAGGGCCCCTATAATTCACCCCTCCACTTT.

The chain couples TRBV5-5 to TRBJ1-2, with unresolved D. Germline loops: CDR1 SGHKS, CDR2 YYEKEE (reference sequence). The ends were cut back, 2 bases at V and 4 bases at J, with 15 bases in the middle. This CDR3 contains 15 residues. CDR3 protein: CASSLAGETTYGYTF. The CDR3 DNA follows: TGTGCCAGCAGCTTAGCGGGAGAAACTACCTATGGCTACACCTTC.

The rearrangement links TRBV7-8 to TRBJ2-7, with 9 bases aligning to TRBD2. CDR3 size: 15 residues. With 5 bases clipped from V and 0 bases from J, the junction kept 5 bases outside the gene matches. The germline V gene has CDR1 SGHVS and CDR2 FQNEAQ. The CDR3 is CASSLSGGISYEQYF. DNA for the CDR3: TGTGCCAGCAGCCTAAGCGGGGGGATCTCCTACGAGCAGTACTTC.

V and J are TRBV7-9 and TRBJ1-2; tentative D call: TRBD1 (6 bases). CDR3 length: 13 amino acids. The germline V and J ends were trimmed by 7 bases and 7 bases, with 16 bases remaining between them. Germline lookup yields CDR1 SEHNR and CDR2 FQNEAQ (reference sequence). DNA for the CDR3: TGTGCCAGCAAAATACTGACAGGCGCTGGCTACACCTTC. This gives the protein CASKILTGAGYTF.

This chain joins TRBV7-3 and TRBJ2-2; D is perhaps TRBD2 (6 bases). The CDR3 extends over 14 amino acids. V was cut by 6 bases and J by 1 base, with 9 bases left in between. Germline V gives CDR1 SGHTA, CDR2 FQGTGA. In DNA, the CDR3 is TGTGCCAGCAGTGGAGCGGGGAACACCGGGGAGCTGTTTTTT. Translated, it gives CASSGAGNTGELFF.

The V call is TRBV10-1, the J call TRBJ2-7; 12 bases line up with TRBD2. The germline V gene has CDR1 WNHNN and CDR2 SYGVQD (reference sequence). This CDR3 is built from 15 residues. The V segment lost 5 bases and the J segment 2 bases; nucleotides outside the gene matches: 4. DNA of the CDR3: TGCGCCAGCAGTAGCTCTAGCGGGAGGGCCTACGAGCAGTACTTC. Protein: CASSSSSGRAYEQYF.

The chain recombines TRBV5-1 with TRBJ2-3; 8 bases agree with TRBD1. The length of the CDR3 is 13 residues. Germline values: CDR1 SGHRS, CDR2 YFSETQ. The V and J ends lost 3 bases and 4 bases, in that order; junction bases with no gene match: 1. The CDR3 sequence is CASSWGQADTQYF. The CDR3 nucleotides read TGCGCCAGCAGCTGGGGACAGGCAGATACGCAGTATTTT.

CDR3 nucleotides: TGTGCCAGCAGTTTCCCCCGTAGCGGGAGAGGGAATGAGCAGTTCTTC. Translated, it gives CASSFPRSGRGNEQFF. The chain links TRBV28 to TRBJ2-1, with 9 positions matching TRBD2. V gave up 3 bases and J gave up 7 bases; unmatched junction bases: 10. This CDR3 has 16 residues. Germline-derived CDR1 and CDR2 are MDHEN and SYDVKM.

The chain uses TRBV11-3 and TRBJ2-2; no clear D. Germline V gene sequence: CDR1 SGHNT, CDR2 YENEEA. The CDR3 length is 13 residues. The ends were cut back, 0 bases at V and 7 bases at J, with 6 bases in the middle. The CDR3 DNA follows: TGTGCCAGCAGCTTAGATTTCTACGGGGAGCTGTTTTTT. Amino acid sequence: CASSLDFYGELFF.

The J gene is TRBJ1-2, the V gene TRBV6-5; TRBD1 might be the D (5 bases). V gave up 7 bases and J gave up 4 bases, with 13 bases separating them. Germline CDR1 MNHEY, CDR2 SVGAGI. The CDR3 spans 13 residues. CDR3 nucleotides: TGTGCCAGCACCACCCAGGGTACCTATGGCTACACCTTC. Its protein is CASTTQGTYGYTF.

CDR3 region: CASRPTGYTGELFF. The CDR3 nucleotides read TGTGCCAGTAGGCCGACAGGGTATACCGGGGAGCTGTTTTTT. The J gene is TRBJ2-2, the V gene TRBV19; TRBD1 matches 7 bases. With V trimmed by 6 bases and J by 5 bases, 6 bases remained unmatched. Per the germline V gene, CDR1 is LNHDA and CDR2 is SQIVND (reference sequence). The CDR3 covers 14 residues.

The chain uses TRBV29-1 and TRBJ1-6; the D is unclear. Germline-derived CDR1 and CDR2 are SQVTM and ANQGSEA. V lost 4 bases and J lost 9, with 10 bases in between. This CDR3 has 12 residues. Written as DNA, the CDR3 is TGCAGCGTTGCAGACGCCGGTTCACCCCTCCACTTT. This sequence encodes CSVADAGSPLHF.

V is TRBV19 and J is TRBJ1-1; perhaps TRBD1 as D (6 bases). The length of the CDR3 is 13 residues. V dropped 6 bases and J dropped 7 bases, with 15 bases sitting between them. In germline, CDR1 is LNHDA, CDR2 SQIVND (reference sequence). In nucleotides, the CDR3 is TGTGCCAGTAGCCCACAGGGATGGGGTGAAGCTTTCTTT. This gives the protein CASSPQGWGEAFF.

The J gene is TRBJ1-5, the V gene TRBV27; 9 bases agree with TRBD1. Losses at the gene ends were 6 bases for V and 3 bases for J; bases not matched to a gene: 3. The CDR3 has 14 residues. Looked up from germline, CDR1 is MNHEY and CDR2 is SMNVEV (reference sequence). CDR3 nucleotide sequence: TGTGCCAGCAGGCGGACAGGGGACAATCAGCCCCAGCATTTT. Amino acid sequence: CASRRTGDNQPQHF.

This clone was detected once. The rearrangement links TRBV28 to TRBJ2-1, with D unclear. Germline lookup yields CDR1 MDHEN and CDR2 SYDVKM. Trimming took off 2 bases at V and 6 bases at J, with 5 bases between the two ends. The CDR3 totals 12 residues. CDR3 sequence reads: CASSLLSNEQFF. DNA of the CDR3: TGTGCCAGCAGTTTACTGTCCAATGAGCAGTTCTTC.

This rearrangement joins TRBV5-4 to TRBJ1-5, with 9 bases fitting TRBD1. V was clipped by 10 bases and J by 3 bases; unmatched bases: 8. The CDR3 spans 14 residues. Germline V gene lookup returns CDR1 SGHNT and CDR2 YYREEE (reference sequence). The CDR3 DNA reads TGTGCCGGGCCGGGACAGGGAGACAATCAGCCCCAGCATTTT. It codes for CAGPGQGDNQPQHF. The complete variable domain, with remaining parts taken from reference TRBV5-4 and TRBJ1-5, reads ETGVTQSPTHLIKTRGQQVTLRCSSQSGHNTVSWYQQALGQGPQFIFQYYREEENGRGNFPPRFSGLQFPNYSSELNVNALELDDSALYLCAGPGQGDNQPQHFGDGTRLSIL.

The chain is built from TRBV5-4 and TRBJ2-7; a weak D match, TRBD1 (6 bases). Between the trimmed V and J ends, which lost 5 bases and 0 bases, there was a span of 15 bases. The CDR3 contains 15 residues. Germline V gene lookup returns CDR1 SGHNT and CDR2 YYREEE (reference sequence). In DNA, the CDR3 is TGTGCCAGCAGATCTTCCCGGGACACCTCCTACGAGCAGTACTTC. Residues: CASRSSRDTSYEQYF.

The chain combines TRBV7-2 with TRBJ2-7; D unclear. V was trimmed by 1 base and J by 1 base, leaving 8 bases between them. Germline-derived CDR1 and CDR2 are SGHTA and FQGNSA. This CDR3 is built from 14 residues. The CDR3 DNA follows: TGTGCCAGCAGCTTAGATCCTCCTTCCTACGAGCAGTACTTC. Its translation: CASSLDPPSYEQYF.